This TCR beta chain originates from a study of cytomegalovirus exposure and HLA in healthy donors. Study context: Across more than 350 genotyped donors, approximately 80% landed in the Caucasian-associated ancestry cluster.

A word on this clone: The antigen is undetermined.

V dropped 5 bases and J dropped 5 bases, with 21 bases sitting between them. This CDR3 contains 16 residues. The germline V gene has CDR1 SGHAT and CDR2 FQNNGV. The study, taken as a whole, reports: A later analysis linked a missense variant in DCLRE1C to the trimming of TCR beta V and J genes. Earlier results showed most TCR beta V segments being productive about 87% or about 30% of the time. TCR sequences were mostly rare, though some public TCRs occurred in many donors.

PCR used 60 Vbeta primers and 13 Jbeta primers. Sequencing was performed with immunoSEQ multiplex PCR; in TCRdb, only in-frame clones are kept and a portion is missing. Among around 150,000 clones listed, about 80% were seen once. This chain links TRBV11-2 with TRBJ2-5; weak D call: TRBD2 (7 bases). This receptor was obtained from a woman aged 30 to 39 in good health and CMV-seronegative. Material: PBMCs. CDR3 residues: CASSPRDGGPLETQYF. DNA of the CDR3: TGTGCCAGCAGCCCTAGGGACGGGGGGCCATTGGAGACCCAGTACTTC.